The clone carrying this T cell receptor (beta chain) was counted many times. RNA transcripts yielded amplified TCR beta CDR3 regions. When the TCR CDR3 underwent first-round RT-PCR, the HTBI primer set was used. TCRdb itself ran the multiplex PCR reads through MiXCR, one entry per CDR3 protein. The sample has approximately 330,000 distinct CDR3 sequences, around a sixth seen once; the top ten hold 49%. The CDR3 runs to 20 residues. Germline V gene data show CDR1 as SGHVT and CDR2 as SQSDAQ. The V gene lost 4 bases and the J gene lost 5 bases, with 30 bases spanning the gap. The sample is drawn from a study of T cells in Graves' hyperthyroidism and ophthalmopathy. Participants, patients aged 18 to 65, had newly diagnosed hyperthyroidism with a duration under 2 months.

Sequencing input: blood. The chain has TRBV7-4 and TRBJ2-4, with D perhaps given as TRBD1 or TRBD2 (5 bases each). The sequence was collected from a woman aged 50 to 60 with Graves' hyperthyroidism. In nucleotides, the CDR3 is TGTGCCAGCAGCTCTTTAGATATTGGCCCGTTTATCGGGACGCAAAACATTCAGTACTTC. Residues: CASSSLDIGPFIGTQNIQYF.